What follows are 9 T cell receptor beta chains derived from one specimen sequenced in a study of blood T cell repertoires in COVID-19. The table came from immunoSEQ multiplex PCR; TCRdb's copy has only in-frame clones and leaves some out. In the table there are approximately 250,000 clones, 80% to 90% of which are singletons. Sample: PBMCs or T cells enriched from blood (not recorded which). Receptors originate from a woman aged 40 to 50 who had been exposed to COVID-19.

This sequence joins TRBV6-5 and TRBJ2-7; D uncertain. V was trimmed by 2 bases and J by 1 base, leaving 9 bases between them. Germline V gene data show CDR1 as MNHEY and CDR2 as SVGAGI. The CDR3 extends over 14 amino acids. The CDR3 spells CASSYRRISYEQYF. The CDR3 DNA reads as TGTGCCAGCAGTTACCGCAGGATTTCCTACGAGCAGTACTTC.

The chain has TRBV29-1 and TRBJ2-5; maybe TRBD2 (7 bases). The ends were cut back, 2 bases at V and 9 bases at J, with 19 bases in the middle. The CDR3 runs 14 residues. Per the germline V gene, CDR1 is SQVTM and CDR2 is ANQGSEA. This CDR3 is CSVESTGIGGPQYF. The CDR3 coding sequence is TGCAGCGTTGAAAGCACCGGGATCGGGGGGCCCCAGTACTTC.

The rearrangement links TRBV2 to TRBJ1-1; no clear D. V was shortened by 10 bases and J by 2 bases, with 14 bases between the two germline ends. The CDR3 spans 13 residues. In germline, CDR1 is SNHLY, CDR2 FYNNEI. CDR3 nucleotides: TGTGCCATGACGACTCAATTAAACACTGAAGCTTTCTTT. This gives the protein CAMTTQLNTEAFF.

This rearrangement joins TRBV19 to TRBJ1-5; TRBD1 matches at 9 bases. The CDR3 contains 16 residues. Germline V gene sequence: CDR1 LNHDA, CDR2 SQIVND (reference sequence). The DNA for the CDR3 is TGTGCTTGTCAAACCTTTGGGACAGGGTTAGGTCAGCCCCAGCATTTT. Translation: CACQTFGTGLGQPQHF.

The chain is built from TRBV27 and TRBJ2-7, with D maybe TRBD2 (5 bases). V lost 3 bases and J 5 bases, leaving 17 bases between the germline ends. The CDR3 extends over 15 amino acids. Per germline, CDR1 MNHEY and CDR2 SMNVEV (reference sequence). This chain's CDR3 is CASSFHERGRHEQYF. DNA of the CDR3: TGTGCCAGCAGTTTTCATGAACGGGGTCGGCACGAGCAGTACTTC.

The rearrangement uses TRBV18 and TRBJ2-7, with a tentative D call TRBD2 (6 bases). The CDR3 is 14 amino acids. The V end was cut by 6 bases, the J end by 4 bases, with 16 bases between. CDR1 and CDR2 from the germline V gene are KGHSH and LQKENI. This CDR3 reads CASSTGTPGYEQYV. DNA for the CDR3: TGTGCCAGCTCTACCGGGACTCCCGGTTACGAGCAGTACGTC.

The V gene is TRBV6-5, the J gene TRBJ1-5; D is perhaps TRBD1 (6 bases). V lost 6 bases to trimming and J lost 3 bases, with 15 bases between them. CDR3 length equals 15 residues. Germline V gives CDR1 MNHEY, CDR2 SVGAGI. CDR3 nucleotide sequence: TGTGCCAGCAGCCGACAGGCAAGGGCCAATCAGCCCCAGCATTTT. This codes for CASSRQARANQPQHF.

The rearrangement links TRBV19 to TRBJ2-1; 8 bases fit TRBD1. Unmatched junction bases numbered 2, after V lost 3 bases and J lost 1 base. The CDR3 extends over 15 amino acids. CDR1 LNHDA and CDR2 SQIVND come from the germline V gene (reference sequence). CDR3 amino acids: CASSIDRGSYNEQFF. The CDR3 region has the DNA TGTGCCAGTAGTATCGACAGGGGTTCCTACAATGAGCAGTTCTTC.

The chain combines TRBV4-1 with TRBJ1-1; D uncertain. The V gene lost 3 bases and the J gene lost 1 base, with 24 bases spanning the gap. Germline V lookup: CDR1 MGHRA, CDR2 YSYEKL. This CDR3 comprises 19 residues. CDR3 sequence: CASSHGRARAGSRNTEAFF. CDR3 sequence (DNA): TGCGCCAGCAGCCATGGGAGGGCCAGAGCCGGTAGTAGGAACACTGAAGCTTTCTTT.